Each of the 20 T cell receptor beta chains below was sequenced from the same sample in a study of CD4 T cells in relation to SARS-CoV-2 and coronaviruses. Only in-frame clones appear in the TCRdb table, and some are missing; sequencing was by immunoSEQ multiplex PCR. There are about 16,000 clones in the sample; around 77% occur only once, and around 8.9% lies in the top ten. CD4+ T cells from unexposed donors were obtained before the COVID-19 pandemic (2011-2018). Isolation of CD4+ T cells took place after less than 13 days in culture. Their cognate antigens are unknown. The sequenced sample consisted of CD4+ T cells from PBMCs, cultured in vitro. These receptors were taken from a human donor in good health.

V usage is TRBV20-1 and J usage is TRBJ2-1; possibly TRBD2 for D (6 bases). In germline, CDR1 is DFQATT, CDR2 SNEGSKA (reference sequence). This CDR3 has 16 residues. The germline V and J ends were trimmed by 3 bases and 6 bases, with 21 bases remaining between them. DNA of the CDR3: TGCAGTGCTAGTTTGCAGGGAGGCCTAGGTGGCAATGAGCAGTTCTTC. As protein: CSASLQGGLGGNEQFF.

This rearrangement joins TRBV3-1 (or the pseudogene TRBV3-2) to TRBJ2-3, with 10 bases that match TRBD1. Germline CDR1 LGHDT, CDR2 YNNKEL (reference sequence). J lost 2 bases, V lost 3 bases, and 2 bases had no gene match. This CDR3 comprises 15 residues. The CDR3 loop reads CASSQGTGATDTQYF. As DNA, the CDR3 is TGTGCCAGCAGCCAGGGGACAGGGGCCACAGATACGCAGTATTTT.

The chain employs TRBV7-9 and TRBJ2-2; the D is unclear. Germline V gives CDR1 SEHNR, CDR2 FQNEAQ (reference sequence). The CDR3 covers 14 residues. V dropped 5 bases and J dropped 4 bases, with 11 bases sitting between them. The chain's CDR3 is CASSPLGPTGELFF. For the CDR3, the DNA is TGTGCCAGCAGCCCGCTCGGGCCCACCGGGGAGCTGTTTTTT.

This rearrangement joins TRBV6-1 to TRBJ1-5; D gene ambiguous. Germline V gene lookup returns CDR1 MNHNS and CDR2 SASEGT. V was trimmed by 3 bases and J by 5 bases, leaving 5 bases between them. This CDR3 region has 12 residues. The CDR3 here is CASSDTDQPQHF. As DNA, the CDR3 is TGTGCCAGCAGTGACACGGATCAGCCCCAGCATTTT.

The chain couples TRBV7-3 to TRBJ2-3, with TRBD2 as a possible D gene (6 bases). Germline V lookup: CDR1 SGHTA, CDR2 FQGTGA. This CDR3 is 16 amino acids long. Trimming stripped 3 bases from V and 0 bases from J, with 13 bases between. The CDR3 nucleotides are TGTGCCAGCAGCTTTTCACTAGCCACTAGCACAGATACGCAGTATTTT. Its protein is CASSFSLATSTDTQYF.

This chain links TRBV9 with TRBJ1-3; D call uncertain. Germline V gene lookup returns CDR1 SGDLS and CDR2 YYNGEE. The CDR3 covers 15 residues. V lost 0 bases to trimming and J lost 6 bases, with 13 bases between them. Written as DNA, the CDR3 is TGTGCCAGCAGCGTAGGCATTGCTCTAGAAAACACCATATATTTT. Translated: CASSVGIALENTIYF.

The chain links TRBV28 to TRBJ1-2; D is uncertain. Deletions cut 2 bases from V and 8 bases from J, with 12 bases between. CDR3 length equals 13 residues. Germline lookup yields CDR1 MDHEN and CDR2 SYDVKM. CDR3 DNA sequence: TGTGCCAGCAGTTTACCTGACCTGAGGGGCTACACCTTC. It codes for CASSLPDLRGYTF.

The gene calls are TRBV5-6 and TRBJ2-6; TRBD1 might be the D (5 bases). V lost 0 bases to trimming and J lost 4 bases, with 14 bases between them. CDR3 size: 17 residues. Germline values: CDR1 SGHDT, CDR2 YYEEEE. CDR3 nucleotide sequence: TGTGCCAGCAGCTTGGCCCGGACACTCCGCGGGGCCAACGTCCTGACTTTC. Amino acids: CASSLARTLRGANVLTF.

To note about this clone: Germline is not matched at one junction end, which may reflect a read error. The V and J genes are TRBV6-5 and TRBJ1-5; the D gene is possibly TRBD1 (6 bases). CDR1 and CDR2 from the germline V gene are MNHEY and SVGAGI. The CDR3 runs 13 residues. CDR3 region: CASSYGGKQPQHF. The CDR3 DNA is TGTGCCAGCAGTTACGGGGGCAAGCAGCCCCAGCATTTT.

V usage is TRBV7-2 and J usage is TRBJ1-1; 9 nucleotides align to TRBD1. The length of the CDR3 is 16 residues. After removal of 1 base from V and 5 bases from J, the junction contained 8 bases not matched to a gene. Germline V gives CDR1 SGHTA, CDR2 FQGNSA. The CDR3 here is CASSLEGTGWGTEAFF. The CDR3 region has the DNA TGTGCCAGCAGCTTAGAAGGGACAGGGTGGGGGACTGAAGCTTTCTTT. Drawing the rest from reference TRBV7-2 and TRBJ1-1, the complete variable domain is GAGVSQSPSNKVTEKGKDVELRCDPISGHTALYWYRQSLGQGLEFLIYFQGNSAPDKSGLPSDRFSAERTGGSVSTLTIQRTQQEDSAVYLCASSLEGTGWGTEAFFGQGTRLTVV.

J is TRBJ2-3 and V is TRBV6-1, with 7 bases identical to TRBD2. Unmatched junction bases numbered 9, after V lost 2 bases and J lost 4 bases. CDR1 and CDR2 (germline): MNHNS, SASEGT. The CDR3 has 16 residues. The CDR3: CASSESGGSPADTQYF. The CDR3 nucleotides are TGTGCCAGCAGTGAAAGTGGCGGGAGTCCGGCAGATACGCAGTATTTT.

The chain combines TRBV20-1 with TRBJ2-5; no clear D gene. The length of the CDR3 is 11 residues. CDR1 and CDR2 (germline): DFQATT, SNEGSKA (reference sequence). The germline V and J ends were trimmed by 5 bases and 2 bases, with 6 bases remaining between them. The CDR3 bases are TGCAGTGCTGCCCCTCAAGAGACCCAGTACTTC. It translates to CSAAPQETQYF.

V gene TRBV5-1 combines with J gene TRBJ2-1; tentatively, D is TRBD2 (6 bases). V shed 2 bases and J shed 4 bases, with 10 bases lying between them. The CDR3 sequence is 14 residues long. Germline CDR1 reads SGHRS; CDR2 reads YFSETQ. As DNA, the CDR3 is TGCGCCAGCAGCTTTACCGGGACTTACAATGAGCAGTTCTTC. As protein: CASSFTGTYNEQFF.

V usage is TRBV15 and J usage is TRBJ2-7; D not certain. The CDR3 has 12 residues. V lost 1 base and J lost 2, with 3 bases in between. Germline V gives CDR1 LNHNV, CDR2 YYDKDF (reference sequence). In DNA, the CDR3 is TGTGCCACCAGCAGAGGACCCTACGAGCAGTACTTC. This gives the protein CATSRGPYEQYF.

The chain joins TRBV27 to TRBJ2-7, with TRBD2 matching over 7 bases. Trimming at V came to 4 bases and at J to 3 bases, leaving 9 bases not matched to a gene. This CDR3 region has 15 residues. Germline-derived CDR1 and CDR2 are MNHEY and SMNVEV (reference sequence). This CDR3 reads CASSSRSSGNYEQYF. In DNA form, the CDR3 reads TGTGCCAGCAGTTCCCGGTCTAGCGGTAACTACGAGCAGTACTTC.

The chain couples TRBV3-1 (or the pseudogene TRBV3-2) to TRBJ1-1; D not resolved. The CDR3 covers 14 residues. The germline CDR1 and CDR2 sequences are LGHDT and YNNKEL (reference sequence). V gave up 1 base and J gave up 2 bases, with 8 bases separating them. The CDR3, as DNA: TGTGCCAGCAGCCAAGTTTACGGTAACACTGAAGCTTTCTTT. The encoded protein is CASSQVYGNTEAFF.

This chain connects TRBV29-1 to TRBJ2-7; D is perhaps TRBD1 (6 bases). V lost 5 bases, J lost 0 bases, and 8 bases lay in between. The germline CDR1 and CDR2 sequences are SQVTM and ANQGSEA. CDR3 size: 12 residues. Here the CDR3 DNA reads TGCAGCGTTAGGACAGACTCCTACGAGCAGTACTTC. Translation gives CSVRTDSYEQYF.

This chain joins TRBV5-1 and TRBJ1-5; TRBD1 aligns across 7 bases. After removal of 3 bases from V and 4 bases from J, the junction contained 4 bases not matched to a gene. Germline lookup yields CDR1 SGHRS and CDR2 YFSETQ. The CDR3 runs to 14 residues. CDR3 in DNA: TGCGCCAGCAGCTACACAGGGGAGAATCAGCCCCAGCATTTT. It yields the protein CASSYTGENQPQHF. Together with reference TRBV5-1 and TRBJ1-5, the CDR3 gives the full variable domain: KAGVTQTPRYLIKTRGQQVTLSCSPISGHRSVSWYQQTPGQGLQFLFEYFSETQRNKGNFPGRFSGRQFSNSRSEMNVSTLELGDSALYLCASSYTGENQPQHFGDGTRLSIL.

By share, this clone ranks as medium-sized (0.01 to 0.1%). This chain links TRBV3-1 (or the pseudogene TRBV3-2) with TRBJ2-1, with D unclear. The CDR3 loop spans 17 amino acids. V was cut by 5 bases and J by 0 bases, with 17 bases left in between. Germline CDR1 reads LGHDT; CDR2 reads YNNKEL (reference sequence). DNA of the CDR3: TGTGCCAGCAGCTGGGTCTTAGCTCCCAACTCCTACAATGAGCAGTTCTTC. Translation gives CASSWVLAPNSYNEQFF.

The chain recombines TRBV5-6 with TRBJ2-7; unclear D gene. V lost 1 base and J lost 5, with 4 bases in between. Looked up from germline, CDR1 is SGHDT and CDR2 is YYEEEE. CDR3 length equals 11 residues. CDR3 sequence (DNA): TGTGCCAGCAGCTTGTGGCACGAGCAGTACTTC. This translates into CASSLWHEQYF.